The 27 T cell receptor beta chains in this list originate from one sample, sequenced in a study of blood T cell repertoires in COVID-19. The protocol was immunoSEQ multiplex PCR, while the TCRdb copy is restricted to in-frame clones and leaves out a portion. The sample includes 150,000 to 200,000 clones, approximately 81% seen only once; the top ten take nearly 8%. Material: PBMCs or T cells enriched from blood (not recorded which). Every receptor here comes from a woman in her forties or fifties who had recovered from COVID-19.

The J gene is TRBJ2-7, the V gene TRBV7-9; 8 bases fit TRBD1. V shed 2 bases, J shed 5 bases, and the junction held 11 bases outside the gene matches. From germline, CDR1 is SEHNR and CDR2 FQNEAQ (reference sequence). The CDR3 consists of 16 residues. CDR3 amino acids: CASSLQRTGKWDEQYF. As DNA, the CDR3 is TGTGCCAGCAGCTTACAAAGGACAGGGAAGTGGGACGAGCAGTACTTC.

The chain employs TRBV9 and TRBJ1-1, with 7 bases that match TRBD1. Germline-derived CDR1 and CDR2 are SGDLS and YYNGEE. This CDR3 region has 17 residues. The trim removed 0 bases at V and 5 bases at J, leaving 13 bases unmatched. The CDR3 bases are TGTGCCAGCAGCGTAGGGCAGGGGCGGACCAGGGGGACTGAAGCTTTCTTT. The encoded protein is CASSVGQGRTRGTEAFF.

The V and J genes are TRBV6-2 or TRBV6-3 and TRBJ2-3; D call uncertain. The CDR3 extends over 14 amino acids. Germline V gene data show CDR1 as MNHEY and CDR2 as SVGEGT. Trimming cost V 0 bases and J 7 bases, with 11 bases left between them. CDR3: CASSYSVRLNTQYF. CDR3 sequence (DNA): TGTGCCAGCAGTTACTCTGTTCGGTTAAATACGCAGTATTTT.

J is TRBJ2-1 and V is TRBV9, with D perhaps TRBD2 (6 bases). Germline CDR1 is SGDLS and CDR2 is YYNGEE. V lost 6 bases and J 0 bases, leaving 13 bases between the germline ends. There are 15 residues in the CDR3. The chain's CDR3 is CASNGGVPSYNEQFF. The CDR3 bases are TGTGCCAGCAACGGAGGGGTTCCCTCCTACAATGAGCAGTTCTTC.

The rearrangement uses TRBV6-2 or TRBV6-3 and TRBJ2-1; 8 bases line up with TRBD2. V shed 1 base, J shed 10 bases, and the junction held 3 bases outside the gene matches. Germline V gives CDR1 MNHEY, CDR2 SVGEGT. CDR3 size: 13 residues. The CDR3 here is CASSYFAGGEQFF. The CDR3 DNA follows: TGTGCCAGCAGTTACTTCGCGGGAGGCGAGCAGTTCTTC.

The chain carries TRBV2 and TRBJ1-1; perhaps TRBD1 as D (6 bases). In germline, CDR1 is SNHLY, CDR2 FYNNEI. Trimming took off 5 bases at V and 1 base at J, with 11 bases between the two ends. The CDR3 has 14 residues. The chain's CDR3 is CASSHGQQNTEAFF. The CDR3 bases are TGTGCCAGCAGTCACGGACAGCAGAACACTGAAGCTTTCTTT.

This sequence joins TRBV28 and TRBJ1-2; 8 bases match TRBD1. With V trimmed by 5 bases and J by 4 bases, 15 bases remained unmatched. This CDR3 is 17 amino acids long. CDR1 is MDHEN, CDR2 SYDVKM, per germline. The CDR3 loop reads CASSPTAPRGQVYGYTF. The CDR3 DNA reads TGTGCCAGCAGTCCTACTGCCCCTAGGGGACAGGTCTATGGCTACACCTTC.

The rearrangement links TRBV10-3 to TRBJ1-2, with 9 bases lining up with TRBD1. The CDR3 has 15 amino acids. CDR1 and CDR2 from the germline V gene are ENHRY and SYGVKD. V was clipped by 0 bases and J by 7 bases; unmatched bases: 6. The CDR3 protein is CAISESGQGFGGYTF. DNA for the CDR3: TGTGCCATCAGTGAGTCCGGACAGGGGTTTGGTGGCTACACCTTC.

The chain uses TRBV28 and TRBJ1-3; 9 nucleotides align to TRBD1. The ends lost 6 bases at V and 8 bases at J; junction bases unmatched: 11. Germline V gene data show CDR1 as MDHEN and CDR2 as SYDVKM. The CDR3 is 15 residues long. CDR3: CASSGTGRFGDTIYF. As DNA, the CDR3 is TGTGCCAGCAGCGGGACAGGGAGGTTTGGGGACACCATATATTTT.

The chain employs TRBV28 and TRBJ2-5, with 7 bases fitting TRBD1. The CDR3 contains 15 residues. Per the germline V gene, CDR1 is MDHEN and CDR2 is SYDVKM. The junction had 9 bases not matched to a gene; V was cut back by 6 bases and J by 2 bases. For the CDR3, the DNA is TGTGCCAGCAGCCCCCTAACAGGGGTACAAGAGACCCAGTACTTC. Protein sequence: CASSPLTGVQETQYF.

The gene calls are TRBV5-5 and TRBJ1-2, with 8 bases aligning to TRBD1. The CDR3 extends over 17 amino acids. Germline CDR1 SGHKS, CDR2 YYEKEE (reference sequence). The J segment lost 7 bases and the V segment lost 2 bases, leaving 16 bases of the junction unmatched. The CDR3 is CASSLTSMGQGAFGYTF. The DNA for the CDR3 is TGTGCCAGCAGCTTAACTTCGATGGGGCAGGGGGCTTTTGGCTACACCTTC. The whole variable domain, remainder taken from reference TRBV5-5 and TRBJ1-2, is DAGVTQSPTHLIKTRGQQVTLRCSPISGHKSVSWYQQVLGQGPQFIFQYYEKEERGRGNFPDRFSARQFPNYSSELNVNALLLGDSALYLCASSLTSMGQGAFGYTFGSGTRLTVV.

There are many counts of this clone. The rearrangement joins TRBV5-4 to TRBJ1-4; D perhaps matches TRBD1 (6 bases). This CDR3 contains 14 residues. Trimming shortened V by 1 base and J by 8 bases, and 12 bases separated the two germline ends. Germline CDR1 SGHNT, CDR2 YYREEE (reference sequence). CDR3 DNA sequence: TGTGCCAGCAGCTTGACAGGGAATTCGGAAAAACTGTTTTTT. Its protein product is CASSLTGNSEKLFF.

The J gene is TRBJ2-5, the V gene TRBV7-2; 12 bases fit TRBD2. V was clipped by 0 bases and J by 2 bases; unmatched bases: 1. Germline V lookup: CDR1 SGHTA, CDR2 FQGNSA. The CDR3 runs 16 residues. CDR3 loop: CASSLALAGGQETQYF. The CDR3 DNA follows: TGTGCCAGCAGCTTAGCACTAGCGGGGGGACAAGAGACCCAGTACTTC.

V is TRBV6-5 and J is TRBJ2-7; 7 positions match TRBD1. From germline, CDR1 is MNHEY and CDR2 SVGAGI. There are 13 residues in the CDR3. V shed 6 bases, J shed 2 bases, and the junction held 4 bases outside the gene matches. As DNA, the CDR3 is TGTGCCAGCAGGGGGGACAGAGCCTACGAGCAGTACTTC. As protein: CASRGDRAYEQYF.

This chain joins TRBV12-3 or TRBV12-4 and TRBJ2-2; a possible D gene is TRBD2 (5 bases). Trimming took 3 bases from V and 9 from J, leaving 8 bases between them. There are 12 residues in the CDR3. The CDR3, as DNA: TGTGCCAGCAGTTTGAGCGGTTGGGAGCTGTTTTTT. Its protein is CASSLSGWELFF.

The gene calls are TRBV28 and TRBJ1-1; D not resolved. Per germline, CDR1 MDHEN and CDR2 SYDVKM. V gave up 8 bases and J gave up 0 bases, with 7 bases separating them. CDR3 length equals 12 residues. The chain's CDR3 is CASDGVNTEAFF. The CDR3, as DNA: TGTGCCAGCGACGGGGTGAACACTGAAGCTTTCTTT.

The DNA of the CDR3 is TGTGCCAGTAGTCCCCGGGGGAACACTGAAGCTTTCTTT. Translation: CASSPRGNTEAFF. The V gene is TRBV19, the J gene TRBJ1-1; the D is unclear. V was shortened by 5 bases and J by 1 base, with 8 bases between the two germline ends. CDR3 length: 13 residues. Germline V gene lookup returns CDR1 LNHDA and CDR2 SQIVND (reference sequence).

The chain has TRBV4-2 and TRBJ2-2, with TRBD2 identical over 7 bases. The CDR3 runs to 15 residues. Per germline, CDR1 LGHNA and CDR2 YNFKEQ. V trimming: 6 bases; J trimming: 4 bases; junction bases outside the gene matches: 8. The CDR3 protein is CASSPAGDPTGELFF. For the CDR3, the DNA is TGTGCCAGCAGTCCCGCGGGGGACCCCACCGGGGAGCTGTTTTTT.

The V and J genes are TRBV12-3 or TRBV12-4 and TRBJ1-2; D is ambiguous. The CDR3 spans 13 residues. With 3 bases removed from V and 5 bases from J, the gap between germline ends came to 10 bases. CDR3 in amino acids: CASSFKQTYGYTF. As DNA, the CDR3 is TGTGCCAGCAGTTTTAAGCAGACTTATGGCTACACCTTC.

V is TRBV6-2 or TRBV6-3 and J is TRBJ1-2, with D perhaps TRBD1 (6 bases). The CDR3 has 16 amino acids. V was trimmed by 0 bases and J by 6 bases, leaving 17 bases between them. CDR1 and CDR2 (germline): MNHEY, SVGEGT. CDR3 sequence: CASSYSLRGDPNGYTF. The CDR3 DNA reads as TGTGCCAGCAGTTACTCGCTCAGGGGCGACCCCAATGGCTACACCTTC.

The chain is built from TRBV18 and TRBJ2-3; D is perhaps TRBD1 (6 bases). Germline V gene sequence: CDR1 KGHSH, CDR2 LQKENI. The CDR3 has 14 residues. V gave up 4 bases and J gave up 2 bases, with 10 bases separating them. CDR3 in amino acids: CASSLQGLTDTQYF. The CDR3 bases are TGTGCCAGCTCACTACAGGGTCTCACAGATACGCAGTATTTT.

Only one count was recorded for this clone. The chain couples TRBV11-2 to TRBJ2-5; the D gene is possibly TRBD1 (6 bases). This CDR3 has 13 residues. V shed 5 bases and J shed 2 bases, with 9 bases lying between them. Looked up from germline, CDR1 is SGHAT and CDR2 is FQNNGV. The CDR3 here is CASSRGQQETQYF. For the CDR3, the DNA is TGTGCCAGCAGCCGTGGACAGCAAGAGACCCAGTACTTC.

V is TRBV21-1 and J is TRBJ1-5. TRBV21-1 is a pseudogene locus. The CDR3 loop spans 18 amino acids. CDR3 protein: CASSKGPTVGGNNQPQHF. The CDR3 bases are TGTGCCAGCAGCAAAGGCCCTACCGTGGGGGGTAACAATCAGCCCCAGCATTTT.

The table lists this clone with a count of one. This sequence joins TRBV10-3 and TRBJ1-6; 10 positions agree with TRBD1. This CDR3 comprises 14 residues. Germline loops: CDR1 ENHRY, CDR2 SYGVKD. The V gene end was trimmed by 9 bases and the J gene end by 9 bases; junction bases not matched to a gene: 8. As DNA, the CDR3 is TGTGCCATTAGACAGGGGGCAGAGGTTTCACCCCTCCACTTT. Amino acids: CAIRQGAEVSPLHF.

The chain employs TRBV7-9 and TRBJ2-1, with 15 bases aligning to TRBD2. This CDR3 has 15 amino acids. J gave up 11 bases and V 3 bases, and 5 bases lay outside the gene matches. Per the germline V gene, CDR1 is SEHNR and CDR2 is FQNEAQ (reference sequence). CDR3 protein: CASSLGLAGGPKQFF. The CDR3 nucleotides are TGTGCCAGCAGCTTGGGACTAGCGGGAGGCCCTAAGCAGTTCTTC.

The chain has TRBV9 and TRBJ1-2; TRBD1 might be the D (5 bases). Germline V gene lookup returns CDR1 SGDLS and CDR2 YYNGEE. The ends were cut back, 2 bases at V and 8 bases at J, with 16 bases in the middle. This CDR3 region has 14 residues. As DNA, the CDR3 is TGTGCCAGCAGCGTCATGGGAGGGGCGGGAGGCTACACCTTC. It codes for CASSVMGGAGGYTF.

The chain uses TRBV19 and TRBJ1-2; TRBD1 matches at 8 bases. Germline loops: CDR1 LNHDA, CDR2 SQIVND (reference sequence). Trimming removed 1 base from V and 0 bases from J; junction bases left unmatched: 4. CDR3 size: 16 residues. CDR3 sequence: CASSIGGQGTNYGYTF. The CDR3 nucleotides read TGTGCCAGTAGTATAGGTGGACAGGGAACTAACTATGGCTACACCTTC.